The T cell receptor (beta chain) under discussion was sequenced for a study of CD8 T cells in ankylosing spondylitis. As regards this clonotype: Its antigen is not known.

The CDR3 spans 14 residues. Trimming removed 4 bases from V and 5 bases from J, with 14 bases in between. From germline, CDR1 is LGHDT and CDR2 YNNKEL (reference sequence). The TCR beta libraries were generated through quantitative 5'-RACE incorporating molecular barcodes. TCRdb re-called the 5' RACE reads through MiXCR, storing one row per CDR3 protein. Among some 290,000 distinct CDR3 sequences listed, 20% were seen once. General observations from the study: Earlier reports found some motif variants in synovial fluid and blood in reactive arthritis. Researchers reportedly found disease-linked clones significantly enriched in matched ankylosing spondylitis synovial fluid. Characteristic of ankylosing spondylitis blood, it appeared, was a TCR beta motif comprising several highly homologous variants.

This clonotype originated in a male donor with ankylosing spondylitis or in good health (not recorded which). V and J are TRBV3-1 and TRBJ1-1; D ambiguous. The sequenced sample consisted of blood, either unsorted or a sorted T cell fraction (not recorded which). The CDR3 DNA is TGTGCCAGCAGCCGGGCCCAACTGATTACTGAAGCTTTCTTT. Protein product: CASSRAQLITEAFF. The full variable domain, completed using reference TRBV3-1 and TRBJ1-1, is DTAVSQTPKYLVTQMGNDKSIKCEQNLGHDTMYWYKQDSKKFLKIMFSYNNKELIINETVPNRFSPKSPDKAHLNLHINSLELGDSAVYFCASSRAQLITEAFFGQGTRLTVV.